Shown below are 25 T cell receptor beta chains from a single sample sequenced in a study of blood T cell repertoires in COVID-19. Measured with immunoSEQ multiplex PCR; TCRdb has only the in-frame clones, and not every one. The data hold approximately 74,000 clones, with about nine tenths observed a single time. Sequencing was carried out using peripheral blood. The receptors here all came from a woman aged 55-70 years with acute or convalescent COVID-19.

The gene calls are TRBV6-2 or TRBV6-3 and TRBJ2-1; 14 nucleotides line up with TRBD2. V shed 5 bases, J shed 9 bases, and the junction held 6 bases outside the gene matches. The CDR3 is 15 amino acids. Per germline, CDR1 MNHEY and CDR2 SVGEGT. The CDR3 spells CASSVTSGGASEQFF. CDR3 DNA: TGTGCCAGCAGTGTGACTAGCGGGGGGGCCAGTGAGCAGTTCTTC.

The chain is built from TRBV5-1 and TRBJ2-7; 8 bases agree with TRBD1. There are 14 residues in the CDR3. V was pared by 2 bases and J by 2 bases, with 3 bases of the junction left unmatched. Per the germline V gene, CDR1 is SGHRS and CDR2 is YFSETQ. The CDR3 DNA is TGCGCCAGCAGCTTTGGGGACAGGACCTACGAGCAGTACTTC. Encoded protein: CASSFGDRTYEQYF.

Written as DNA, the CDR3 is TGCGCCTGCGAGCTAGGACAGGGGCGAGAGACCCAGTACTTC. Translation: CACELGQGRETQYF. V and J are TRBV5-1 and TRBJ2-5; 9 bases line up with TRBD1. CDR1 is SGHRS and CDR2 is YFSETQ in the germline V gene. The CDR3 sequence is 14 residues long. After removal of 10 bases from V and 4 bases from J, the junction contained 11 bases not matched to a gene.

This rearrangement joins TRBV5-6 to TRBJ2-5; D gene ambiguous. This CDR3 comprises 15 residues. The germline V and J ends were trimmed by 6 bases and 0 bases, with 15 bases remaining between them. Germline-derived CDR1 and CDR2 are SGHDT and YYEEEE. The CDR3 DNA reads as TGTGCCAGCACCCCGGGTCCCGGCGACCAAGAGACCCAGTACTTC. It codes for CASTPGPGDQETQYF.

CDR3 loop: CASSSEGQKNTEAFF. The DNA for the CDR3 is TGTGCCAGCAGCTCCGAGGGTCAGAAGAACACTGAAGCTTTCTTT. V and J are TRBV7-9 and TRBJ1-1; D ambiguous. The length of the CDR3 is 15 residues. CDR1 SEHNR and CDR2 FQNEAQ come from the germline V gene (reference sequence). The ends were cut back, 4 bases at V and 1 base at J, with 13 bases in the middle.

The rearrangement uses TRBV27 and TRBJ1-3, with D tentatively TRBD1 (5 bases). Germline V gene sequence: CDR1 MNHEY, CDR2 SMNVEV (reference sequence). The CDR3 length is 16 residues. V was shortened by 6 bases and J by 2 bases, with 17 bases between the two germline ends. The CDR3 is CASSRSGGAPGNTIYF. CDR3 coding DNA: TGTGCCAGCAGCCGGTCCGGAGGGGCGCCTGGAAACACCATATATTTT.

The gene calls are TRBV28 and TRBJ2-7; 13 bases align to TRBD2. V dropped 6 bases and J dropped 4; count of bases not matched to a gene: 6. The CDR3 sequence is 15 residues long. In germline, CDR1 is MDHEN, CDR2 SYDVKM. CDR3 bases: TGTGCCAGCAGCCCGACTAGCGGGGGGTCTTACGAGCAGTACTTC. It codes for CASSPTSGGSYEQYF.

The chain combines TRBV6-1 with TRBJ2-7; D remains unclear. Between the trimmed V and J ends, which lost 2 bases and 4 bases, there was a span of 15 bases. CDR1 is MNHNS, CDR2 SASEGT, per germline. The CDR3 is 15 residues long. The CDR3 DNA follows: TGTGCCAGCAGTGAAATAGTGAGAGTCTCTTACGAGCAGTACTTC. It specifies CASSEIVRVSYEQYF.

This clone was seen a few times. V usage is TRBV5-6 and J usage is TRBJ1-4, with 12 bases identical to TRBD1. There are 16 residues in the CDR3. With V trimmed by 0 bases and J by 8 bases, 5 bases remained unmatched. CDR1 and CDR2 from the germline V gene are SGHDT and YYEEEE. The CDR3 sequence is CASSLGPGTGGEKLFF. For the CDR3, the DNA is TGTGCCAGCAGCTTGGGCCCCGGGACAGGGGGCGAAAAACTGTTTTTT.

The chain joins TRBV13 to TRBJ2-2; TRBD1 matches 9 bases. V shed 7 bases, J shed 6 bases, and the junction held 9 bases outside the gene matches. The V gene's germline CDR1 is PRHDT and CDR2 FYEKMQ (reference sequence). CDR3 length equals 15 residues. In DNA form, the CDR3 reads TGTGCCAGCACAATGGGGGACAGGGTGGCCGGGGAGCTGTTTTTT. It codes for CASTMGDRVAGELFF.

The table lists this clone with a count of one. Germline is not matched at one junction end, which may reflect a read error. The chain combines TRBV25-1 with TRBJ1-6; 9 bases are shared with TRBD1. Germline loops: CDR1 MGHDK, CDR2 SYGVNS. This CDR3 has 15 residues. CDR3 coding DNA: TGTGCCAGCGCTACCGGGACAGGGTATAGTTCACCCCTCCACTTT. Protein sequence: CASATGTGYSSPLHF.

The chain has TRBV18 and TRBJ2-3; 7 bases agree with TRBD2. The CDR3 has 15 amino acids. V was clipped by 2 bases and J by 6 bases; unmatched bases: 8. Germline V gene lookup returns CDR1 KGHSH and CDR2 LQKENI. In DNA, the CDR3 is TGTGCCAGCTCACCAATGGGCGGGAGCATGGATACGCAGTATTTT. The encoded protein is CASSPMGGSMDTQYF. The full variable domain, with the rest looked up from reference TRBV18 and TRBJ2-3, is NAGVMQNPRHLVRRRGQEARLRCSPMKGHSHVYWYRQLPEEGLKFMVYLQKENIIDESGMPKERFSAEFPKEGPSILRIQQVVRGDSAAYFCASSPMGGSMDTQYFGPGTRLTVL.

V and J are TRBV28 and TRBJ2-2; 7 bases fit TRBD2. The V segment lost 8 bases and the J segment 6 bases; nucleotides outside the gene matches: 3. The length of the CDR3 is 12 residues. The germline CDR1 and CDR2 sequences are MDHEN and SYDVKM. CDR3 residues: CASGLDAGELFF. In DNA form, the CDR3 reads TGTGCCAGCGGACTAGACGCCGGGGAGCTGTTTTTT.

The chain links TRBV28 to TRBJ2-4; 7 nucleotides agree with TRBD2. V lost 2 bases and J lost 8; bases outside the gene matches: 6. This CDR3 comprises 14 residues. Per germline, CDR1 MDHEN and CDR2 SYDVKM. The CDR3 loop reads CASSLIGAGDIQYF. CDR3 nucleotides: TGTGCCAGCAGTTTAATAGGGGCGGGAGACATTCAGTACTTC.

The sample holds a few counts of this clone. This chain uses TRBV9 with TRBJ2-1, with 9 bases identical to TRBD1. The CDR3 consists of 17 residues. The trim removed 3 bases at V and 4 bases at J, leaving 11 bases unmatched. Germline CDR1 SGDLS, CDR2 YYNGEE. CDR3 sequence reads: CASSETYRGRKYNEQFF. In DNA form, the CDR3 reads TGTGCCAGCAGCGAAACTTACAGGGGGCGCAAGTACAATGAGCAGTTCTTC.

This clone appeared once. The J gene is TRBJ2-7, the V gene TRBV25-1, with a possible D match to TRBD2 (5 bases). CDR1 is MGHDK, CDR2 SYGVNS, per germline. The V and J ends lost 4 bases and 2 bases respectively, with 15 bases between them. There are 15 residues in the CDR3. CDR3 nucleotides: TGTGCCAGCAGTGCGCCCAATCGGGGAGCCTACGAGCAGTACTTC. As protein: CASSAPNRGAYEQYF.

The gene calls are TRBV5-5 and TRBJ2-2, with D tentatively TRBD1 (6 bases). The CDR3 totals 17 residues. The germline V gene has CDR1 SGHKS and CDR2 YYEKEE (reference sequence). V lost 0 bases, J lost 1 base, and 13 bases lay in between. The CDR3 region has the DNA TGTGCCAGCAGCTTGGTTTCGTACAGGGAGAACACCGGGGAGCTGTTTTTT. Amino acid sequence: CASSLVSYRENTGELFF. Variable domain in full (rest from reference TRBV5-5 and TRBJ2-2): DAGVTQSPTHLIKTRGQQVTLRCSPISGHKSVSWYQQVLGQGPQFIFQYYEKEERGRGNFPDRFSARQFPNYSSELNVNALLLGDSALYLCASSLVSYRENTGELFFGEGSRLTVL.

J is TRBJ2-4 and V is TRBV19; maybe TRBD1 (6 bases). V was clipped by 7 bases and J by 0 bases, with 19 bases between them. This CDR3 has 17 amino acids. Germline V gene data show CDR1 as LNHDA and CDR2 as SQIVND (reference sequence). CDR3 in amino acids: CASNPSQGNLAKNIQYF. The DNA of the CDR3 is TGTGCCAGTAATCCGTCACAGGGTAACTTAGCCAAAAACATTCAGTACTTC.

J is TRBJ1-4 and V is TRBV7-2; D is possibly TRBD1 (6 bases). Germline CDR1 is SGHTA and CDR2 is FQGNSA. This CDR3 is built from 13 residues. V was cut by 6 bases and J by 6 bases, with 11 bases left in between. The CDR3 nucleotides read TGTGCCAGCAGTCAGGGGCTCTATGAAAAACTGTTTTTT. This codes for CASSQGLYEKLFF.

This chain links TRBV2 with TRBJ1-4; 10 nucleotides line up with TRBD1. The J segment lost 7 bases and the V segment lost 4 bases, leaving 3 bases of the junction unmatched. The germline gives CDR1 SNHLY, CDR2 FYNNEI. The CDR3 contains 14 residues. Here the CDR3 DNA reads TGTGCCAGCAGTGGGAGGGACAGGGGTGAAAAACTGTTTTTT. Translated: CASSGRDRGEKLFF.

The CDR3 DNA follows: TGTGCCAGCAGTTACTCGACGAGCGGGGGAGAAGGCTCCTACAATGAGCAGTTCTTC. Translating gives CASSYSTSGGEGSYNEQFF. The rearrangement uses TRBV6-2 or TRBV6-3 and TRBJ2-1; 8 bases fit TRBD2. This CDR3 region has 19 residues. Germline V CDR1 and CDR2: MNHEY, SVGEGT. V dropped 0 bases and J dropped 0; count of bases not matched to a gene: 10.

The chain links TRBV5-1 to TRBJ2-7, with 13 bases identical to TRBD2. The CDR3 covers 15 residues. In germline, CDR1 is SGHRS, CDR2 YFSETQ. V was pared by 4 bases and J by 3 bases, with 4 bases of the junction left unmatched. The CDR3 nucleotides are TGCGCCAGCAGCGGAGGGACTAGCGGGGTCTACGAGCAGTACTTC. This sequence encodes CASSGGTSGVYEQYF.

Of note for this clone: Other nucleotide sequences from this sample produce the same CDR3. The V gene is TRBV11-3, the J gene TRBJ2-3; TRBD2 matches at 9 bases. After removal of 5 bases from V and 2 bases from J, the junction contained 8 bases not matched to a gene. This CDR3 is 16 amino acids long. CDR1 and CDR2 (germline): SGHNT, YENEEA. The CDR3 sequence: CASSPGTSSYTDTQYF. The CDR3 DNA is TGTGCCAGCAGCCCCGGGACTAGCAGCTACACAGATACGCAGTATTTT.

The chain uses TRBV12-5 and TRBJ2-2; D not certain. This CDR3 has 14 residues. Germline CDR1 is LGHNT and CDR2 is FRNRAP. Trimming shortened V by 6 bases and J by 2 bases, and 10 bases separated the two germline ends. CDR3 sequence (DNA): TGTGCTAGTGGCTTCACACCCAACACCGGGGAGCTGTTTTTT. Protein: CASGFTPNTGELFF.

This clone was detected a few times. This rearrangement joins TRBV5-6 to TRBJ1-2; D gene unclear. The CDR3 loop spans 14 amino acids. Trimming left V 7 bases short and J 3 bases short, with 16 bases between. CDR1 and CDR2 (germline): SGHDT, YYEEEE. The CDR3 spells CASRIGEAHYGYTF. In nucleotides, the CDR3 is TGTGCCAGCCGGATTGGGGAGGCTCACTATGGCTACACCTTC.